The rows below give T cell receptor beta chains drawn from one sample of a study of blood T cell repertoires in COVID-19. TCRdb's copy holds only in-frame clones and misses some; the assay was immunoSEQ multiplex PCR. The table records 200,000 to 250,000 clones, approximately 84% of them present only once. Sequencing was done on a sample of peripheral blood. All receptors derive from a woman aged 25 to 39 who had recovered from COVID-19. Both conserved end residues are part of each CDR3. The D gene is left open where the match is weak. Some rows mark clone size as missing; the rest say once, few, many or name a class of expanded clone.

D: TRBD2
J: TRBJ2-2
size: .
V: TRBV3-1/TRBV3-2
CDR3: CASSPLGLERTGELFF
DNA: TGTGCCAGCAGCCCCCTAGGACTAGAGCGCACCGGGGAGCTGTTTTTT

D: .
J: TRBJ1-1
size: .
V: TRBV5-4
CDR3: CASSLGVVPSIAFF
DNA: TGTGCCAGCAGCTTGGGAGTCGTGCCTTCGATAGCTTTCTTT

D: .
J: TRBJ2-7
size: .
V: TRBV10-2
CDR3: CATTVALASYEQYF
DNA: TGCGCCACCACCGTGGCCCTAGCGAGCTACGAGCAGTACTTC

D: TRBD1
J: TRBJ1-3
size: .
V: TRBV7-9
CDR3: CASSHIGQGRGNTIYF
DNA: TGTGCCAGCAGCCATATCGGACAGGGACGTGGAAACACCATATATTTT

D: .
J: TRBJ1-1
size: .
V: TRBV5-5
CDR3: CASSRDGTLNTEAFF
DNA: TGTGCCAGCAGCCGGGACGGGACTCTGAACACTGAAGCTTTCTTT

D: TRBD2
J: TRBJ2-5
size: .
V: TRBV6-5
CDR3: CASRLSGGQETQYF
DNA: TGTGCCAGCAGACTTAGCGGGGGCCAAGAGACCCAGTACTTC

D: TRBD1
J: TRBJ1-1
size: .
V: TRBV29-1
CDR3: CSVDFRTGVHGTEAFF
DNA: TGCAGCGTTGATTTTCGGACAGGGGTTCATGGCACTGAAGCTTTCTTT

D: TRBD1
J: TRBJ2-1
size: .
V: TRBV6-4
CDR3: CASSGDRGRYNEQFF
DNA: TGTGCCAGCAGTGGGGACAGGGGCCGCTACAATGAGCAGTTCTTC

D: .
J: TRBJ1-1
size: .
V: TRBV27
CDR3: CASSPAPRQDEAFF
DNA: TGTGCCAGCAGTCCCGCCCCCCGACAGGACGAAGCTTTCTTT

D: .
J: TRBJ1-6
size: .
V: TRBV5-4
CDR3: CASRDFSYNSPLHF
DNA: TGTGCCAGCAGAGACTTCTCCTATAATTCACCCCTCCACTTT

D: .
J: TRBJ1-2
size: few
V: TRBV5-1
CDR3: CASRADSTNYGYTF
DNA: TGCGCCAGCCGTGCGGATAGCACTAACTATGGCTACACCTTC

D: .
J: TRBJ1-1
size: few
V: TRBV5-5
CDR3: CASSYRETMNTEAFF
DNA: TGTGCCAGCAGCTACCGGGAAACAATGAACACTGAAGCTTTCTTT

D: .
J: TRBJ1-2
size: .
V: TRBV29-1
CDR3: CSVDTSVYGYTF
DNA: TGCAGCGTTGATACATCCGTCTATGGCTACACCTTC

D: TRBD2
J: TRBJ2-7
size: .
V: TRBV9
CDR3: CASSVGSGVYYEQYF
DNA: TGTGCCAGCAGCGTAGGAAGCGGGGTCTACTACGAGCAGTACTTC

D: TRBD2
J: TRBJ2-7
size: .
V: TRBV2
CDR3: CASRYQRGETEQYF
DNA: TGTGCCAGCAGATACCAGCGGGGCGAAACCGAGCAGTACTTC

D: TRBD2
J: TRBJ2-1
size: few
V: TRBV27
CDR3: CASSTPGLAGGLYNEQFF
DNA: TGTGCCAGCAGCACTCCGGGACTAGCGGGGGGGCTCTACAATGAGCAGTTCTTC

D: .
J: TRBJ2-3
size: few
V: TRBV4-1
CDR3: CASSQGTVTDTQYF
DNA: TGCGCCAGCAGCCAAGGGACAGTTACAGATACGCAGTATTTT

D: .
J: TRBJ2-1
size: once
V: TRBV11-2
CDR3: CASSVGHEQFF
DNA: TGTGCCAGCAGCGTTGGCCATGAGCAGTTCTTC

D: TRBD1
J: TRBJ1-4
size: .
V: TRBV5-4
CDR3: CASSPAGTVNEKLFF
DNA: TGTGCCAGCAGCCCAGCCGGGACAGTGAATGAAAAACTGTTTTTT

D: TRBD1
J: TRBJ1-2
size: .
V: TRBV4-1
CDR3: CASSQARTGYSYGYTF
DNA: TGCGCCAGCAGCCAAGCCCGGACAGGGTATAGCTATGGCTACACCTTC

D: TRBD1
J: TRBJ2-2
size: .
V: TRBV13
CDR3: CASSFPTGDTNTGELFF
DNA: TGTGCCAGCAGCTTCCCGACAGGGGATACGAACACCGGGGAGCTGTTTTTT

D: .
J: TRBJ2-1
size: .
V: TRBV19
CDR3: CASSAGLVPSGEQFF
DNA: TGTGCCAGTAGTGCAGGCCTCGTTCCGAGTGGGGAGCAGTTCTTC

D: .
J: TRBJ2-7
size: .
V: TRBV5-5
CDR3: CASSFGGTYEQYF
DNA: TGTGCCAGCAGCTTCGGGGGTACCTACGAGCAGTACTTC

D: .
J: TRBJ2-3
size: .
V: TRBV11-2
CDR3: CASGADVEDTQYF
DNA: TGTGCCAGCGGGGCGGACGTCGAAGATACGCAGTATTTT

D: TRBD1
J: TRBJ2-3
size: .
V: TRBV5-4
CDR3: CASSPEGGSSDTQYF
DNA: TGTGCCAGCAGCCCCGAAGGGGGCAGCTCAGATACGCAGTATTTT

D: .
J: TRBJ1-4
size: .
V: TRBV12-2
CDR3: CASRLEEKLFF
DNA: TGTGCAAGTCGCTTGGAGGAAAAACTGTTTTTT

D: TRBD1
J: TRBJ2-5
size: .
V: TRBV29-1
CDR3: CSVEQPPGGETQYF
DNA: TGCAGCGTTGAGCAACCCCCAGGGGGAGAGACCCAGTACTTC

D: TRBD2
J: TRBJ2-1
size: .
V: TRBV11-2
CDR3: CASSLGLAGTGYNEQFF
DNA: TGTGCCAGCAGCTTAGGACTAGCGGGTACCGGATACAATGAGCAGTTCTTC

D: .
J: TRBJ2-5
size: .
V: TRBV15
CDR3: CATSGGSQETQYF
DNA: TGTGCCACCAGCGGGGGGAGCCAAGAGACCCAGTACTTC